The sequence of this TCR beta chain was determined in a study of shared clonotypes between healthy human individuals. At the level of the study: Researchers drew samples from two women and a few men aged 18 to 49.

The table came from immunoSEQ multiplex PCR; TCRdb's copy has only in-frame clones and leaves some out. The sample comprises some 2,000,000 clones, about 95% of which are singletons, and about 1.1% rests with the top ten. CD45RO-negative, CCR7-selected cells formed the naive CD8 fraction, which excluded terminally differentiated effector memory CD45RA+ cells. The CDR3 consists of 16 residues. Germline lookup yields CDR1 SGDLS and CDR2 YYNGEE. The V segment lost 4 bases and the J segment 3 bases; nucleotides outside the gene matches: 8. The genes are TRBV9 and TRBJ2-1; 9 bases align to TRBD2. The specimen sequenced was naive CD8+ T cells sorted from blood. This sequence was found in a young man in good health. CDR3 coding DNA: TGTGCCAGCAGCCAATCAATAGCGGGGGTCTACAATGAGCAGTTCTTC. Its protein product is CASSQSIAGVYNEQFF.